Listed below are T cell receptor beta chains from one sample, sequenced in a study of T-cell reconstitution after alpha-beta-depleted transplantation in children. From the PCR reads, TCRdb called clonotypes with MiXCR, one entry per CDR3 protein. The table includes 700,000 or so distinct CDR3 sequences, roughly 14% detected once. The sample in question was PBMCs, obtained before TCRalphabeta/CD19-depleted stem cell transplant. These receptors all stem from a girl aged 2 to 10 with congenital amegakaryocytic thrombocytopenia, due to receive a stem cell transplant. Both conserved end residues are part of each CDR3. D genes are given only for firm matches. The size field is filled for only some rows; it gives once, few, many or a size class.

j_gene,abundance,d_gene,v_gene,CDR3nt,CDR3aa
TRBJ1-2,many,NA,TRBV6-6,TGTGCCAGCATCGCTCGGGACGCCCAGGGCTACACCTTC,CASIARDAQGYTF
TRBJ2-7,few,NA,TRBV12-3/TRBV12-4,TGTGCCAGCAGTTTCCGGACCACCTACGAGCAGTACTTC,CASSFRTTYEQYF
TRBJ2-2,NA,NA,TRBV7-2,TGTGCCAGCAGCTTAACAGGGTCGGGCACCGGGGAGCTGTTTTTT,CASSLTGSGTGELFF
TRBJ2-2,NA,NA,TRBV7-6,TGTGCCAGCAGCCTTAGACCCGGGGAGCTGTTTTTT,CASSLRPGELFF
TRBJ2-1,many,NA,TRBV20-1,TGCAGTGCGCCTGAGAGAAGGACGCAAAACAATGAGCAGTTCTTC,CSAPERRTQNNEQFF
TRBJ2-5,NA,NA,TRBV20-1,TGCAGTGCCCCCCGCACCGGGTGGGGGACCCAGTACTTC,CSAPRTGWGTQYF
TRBJ2-7,many,NA,TRBV29-1,TGCAGCGTTGAAGATCTTGAACAGGGAGTGCGGGAGCAGTACTTC,CSVEDLEQGVREQYF
TRBJ2-1,many,TRBD2,TRBV6-1,TGTGCCAGTCTAGCGGGAGTGACCTACAATGAGCAGTTCTTC,CASLAGVTYNEQFF
TRBJ1-2,many,NA,TRBV5-6,TGTGCCAGCAGCCAAGAGAACAGTTATTATGGCTACACCTTC,CASSQENSYYGYTF
TRBJ2-2,NA,NA,TRBV5-1,TGCGCCAGCAGCTTGGCCGCCTCAGGGGCTTCGAACACCGGGGAGCTGTTTTTT,CASSLAASGASNTGELFF
TRBJ2-3,many,NA,TRBV24-1,TGTGCCACCAGTGATTTGGGTTCTGGGTCAGATACGCAGTATTTT,CATSDLGSGSDTQYF
TRBJ1-5,NA,TRBD1,TRBV7-2,TGTGCCAGCAGCCAGAGACAGGGTCTAGAACAGCCCCAGCATTTT,CASSQRQGLEQPQHF
TRBJ1-3,few,TRBD1,TRBV12-3/TRBV12-4,TGTGCCAGCAGATATACAGGGGGAGCAAACACCATATATTTT,CASRYTGGANTIYF
TRBJ2-1,many,NA,TRBV6-6,TGTGCCAGCAGTCTTAGATTGACTGAGCAGTTCTTC,CASSLRLTEQFF
TRBJ2-7,few,TRBD2,TRBV12-3/TRBV12-4,TGTGCCAGCAGTTCCGGGACTAGCGTGGACGAGCAGTACTTC,CASSSGTSVDEQYF
TRBJ2-1,NA,NA,TRBV12-3/TRBV12-4,TGTGCCAGAGCGAAGGGCGGGGTGACCTCCTACAATGAGCAGTTCTTC,CARAKGGVTSYNEQFF
TRBJ1-2,many,TRBD1,TRBV7-2,TGTGCCAGCAGCTTTAGACAGGGAAATGGCTACACCTTC,CASSFRQGNGYTF
TRBJ2-1,few,NA,TRBV5-1,TGCGCCAGCAGCTCGGGAGCTGGCAATGAGCAGTTCTTC,CASSSGAGNEQFF
TRBJ1-1,many,NA,TRBV20-1,TGCAGTGCTAGCGGGGCGGGAGGGGTGAACACTGAAGCTTTCTTT,CSASGAGGVNTEAFF
TRBJ2-5,many,TRBD1,TRBV5-1,TGCGCCAGCAGCTCAACAGGGGGGTACCAAGAGACCCAGTACTTC,CASSSTGGYQETQYF
TRBJ2-4,few,NA,TRBV6-1,TGTGCCAGCAGTCCGCTTTGGGGAGATAGGGGGAACATTCAGTACTTC,CASSPLWGDRGNIQYF
TRBJ2-3,many,NA,TRBV18,TGTGCCAGCTCACCATTGACTAGGGGCGTAGATACGCAGTATTTT,CASSPLTRGVDTQYF
TRBJ2-5,few,TRBD1,TRBV6-1,TGTGCCAGCACCGTTAGGGCAGGGGGTGAGATGTCAGAGACCCAGTACTTC,CASTVRAGGEMSETQYF
TRBJ2-7,NA,TRBD1,TRBV5-1,TGCGCCAGCAGCTTGCAGGACAGGGCGGACGAGCAGTACTTC,CASSLQDRADEQYF
TRBJ2-1,few,TRBD2,TRBV4-2,TGTGCCAGCAGCCCATGGCGGGGTCTAGCGGGAGTTAATGAGCAGTTCTTC,CASSPWRGLAGVNEQFF
TRBJ1-2,many,NA,TRBV6-1,TGTGCCAGCAGTCGACGGACTAACTATGGCTACACCTTC,CASSRRTNYGYTF
TRBJ2-7,NA,NA,TRBV7-9,TGTGCCAGCAGCGTTATGGACGAGCAGTACTTC,CASSVMDEQYF
TRBJ2-1,many,NA,TRBV20-1,TGCAGTGCCCCGAGACCCCTGGTCAATGAGCAGTTCTTC,CSAPRPLVNEQFF
TRBJ2-5,NA,NA,TRBV29-1,TGCAGCGTCGCCGCATCAACTAGGGGGGAGACCCAGTACTTC,CSVAASTRGETQYF
TRBJ2-1,few,NA,TRBV12-3/TRBV12-4,TGTGCCAGCAGCCGCTTAGGTGTTCGGGCGTACAATGAGCAGTTCTTC,CASSRLGVRAYNEQFF
TRBJ2-7,many,NA,TRBV20-1,TGCAGTGCCGTCAGCCTTTTCTCCTACGAGCAGTACTTC,CSAVSLFSYEQYF
TRBJ2-2,few,TRBD2,TRBV12-3/TRBV12-4,TGTGCCAGCAGTTTTCTAGCGGGAGCCACCGGGGAGCTGTTTTTT,CASSFLAGATGELFF
TRBJ1-5,few,NA,TRBV11-2,TGTGCCAGCAGCTTAGAGTCCCGGCAGCCCCAGCATTTT,CASSLESRQPQHF
TRBJ2-7,NA,NA,TRBV6-5,TGTGCCAGCAGTTACTCCCAGGGTCTCTACGAGCAGTACTTC,CASSYSQGLYEQYF
TRBJ2-4,many,TRBD2,TRBV20-1,TGCAGTGCTAAACCGGGGGGGTGGGAGAACATTCAGTACTTC,CSAKPGGWENIQYF
TRBJ1-4,many,TRBD1,TRBV20-1,TGCAGTGCTCCAGGGGGCCCGAATGAAAAACTGTTTTTT,CSAPGGPNEKLFF
TRBJ2-1,few,NA,TRBV12-3/TRBV12-4,TGTGCCAGCAGTTGGGGTGCAGGGTCCTACAATGAGCAGTTCTTC,CASSWGAGSYNEQFF
TRBJ2-3,many,NA,TRBV5-1,TGCGCCAGCAGCGGTTTAGCGGTACCTAGCACAGATACGCAGTATTTT,CASSGLAVPSTDTQYF
TRBJ2-5,few,TRBD1,TRBV27,TGTGCCAGCAGTTTAAGGTTGGGACAGCAAGAGACCCAGTACTTC,CASSLRLGQQETQYF
TRBJ1-5,few,NA,TRBV2,TGTGCCAGCACCCTCTGGGGAAAGGGCAATCAGCCCCAGCATTTT,CASTLWGKGNQPQHF
TRBJ2-1,many,TRBD2,TRBV6-4,TGTGCCAGCAGTGAGCTAGCGGGAGCCCTACAGAGTGAGCAGTTCTTC,CASSELAGALQSEQFF
TRBJ2-7,few,TRBD2,TRBV20-1,TGCAGTGCCCCTAATGGAATCGGGGGGGGAACCTACGAGCAGTACTTC,CSAPNGIGGGTYEQYF
TRBJ2-3,NA,NA,TRBV7-8,TGTGCCAGCATGGCACGCAGCACAGATACGCAGTATTTT,CASMARSTDTQYF